Below are 5 T cell receptor beta chains sequenced from a single sample in a study of OX40 agonist ivuxolimab in advanced cancers. The method was immunoSEQ multiplex PCR; TCRdb's version includes in-frame clones alone and lacks a portion of them. The top ten hold roughly 0.5% of the sample, which has roughly 70,000 clones, 85% to 90% seen once. The sample in question was CD4+ or CD8+ T cells sorted from blood, obtained in a trial of the OX40 agonist ivuxolimab. Receptors originate from an adult with an advanced solid tumor such as melanoma, head and neck, liver or kidney cancer.

In its sample, this clone was seen a few times. The chain couples TRBV30 to TRBJ1-1; D possibly corresponds to TRBD1 (5 bases). The V gene's germline CDR1 is GTSNPN and CDR2 SVGIG (reference sequence). CDR3 length: 13 amino acids. The V end lost 3 bases, the J end lost 1 base, and 9 bases lay between the germline ends. In DNA form, the CDR3 reads TGTGCCTGGAGCCTGGGGCCGAACACTGAAGCTTTCTTT. Amino acids: CAWSLGPNTEAFF.

This clone was counted once. CDR3 nucleotide sequence: TGTGCCAGCAGTCTAGGGGAGACTGAAGCTTTCTTT. Translation gives CASSLGETEAFF. The V and J genes are TRBV28 and TRBJ1-1, with D possibly being TRBD1 (5 bases). Trimming removed 5 bases at V and 5 bases at J, with 9 bases between. This CDR3 has 12 amino acids. The germline gives CDR1 MDHEN, CDR2 SYDVKM.

This clone was recorded only once. The chain has TRBV6-6 and TRBJ2-1; a weak D match, TRBD2 (5 bases). Germline V gives CDR1 MNHNY, CDR2 SVGAGI (reference sequence). The V end was cut by 7 bases, the J end by 4 bases, with 17 bases between. This CDR3 contains 15 residues. The CDR3 nucleotides are TGTGCCAGCACCAGAAGCCCACTAGATTACAATGAGCAGTTCTTC. This gives the protein CASTRSPLDYNEQFF.

The chain uses TRBV5-1 and TRBJ2-1; a weak D match, TRBD1 (6 bases). Germline assignment: CDR1 SGHRS and CDR2 YFSETQ. V lost 4 bases to trimming and J lost 4 bases, with 15 bases between them. CDR3 length: 15 residues. Here the CDR3 reads CASSPAPTGYNEQFF. The CDR3 DNA is TGCGCCAGCAGCCCCGCCCCTACAGGGTACAATGAGCAGTTCTTC.

This chain joins TRBV6-5 and TRBJ2-2, with 7 bases identical to TRBD2. From germline, CDR1 is MNHEY and CDR2 SVGAGI. The CDR3 totals 16 residues. V trimming: 4 bases; J trimming: 4 bases; junction bases outside the gene matches: 9. CDR3 amino acids: CASSLVLGGSTGELFF. The CDR3 nucleotides read TGTGCCAGCAGTTTGGTATTGGGGGGGTCCACCGGGGAGCTGTTTTTT.